Detailed here is one T cell receptor (beta chain). Adults between about 18 and 95 years of age took part from under 25 US areas. The assay was immunoSEQ multiplex PCR, and TCRdb's table has in-frame clones only and misses some. The sample yields roughly 150,000 clones, over 65% seen once. The sample is drawn from a study of blood T cell repertoires in COVID-19. Trimming stripped 6 bases from V and 2 bases from J, with 8 bases between. The germline gives CDR1 MDHEN, CDR2 SYDVKM. The CDR3 contains 13 residues. The source material was PBMCs or T cells enriched from blood (not recorded which). The clonotype was recovered from a woman aged 45-59 years who had recovered from COVID-19. This chain uses TRBV28 with TRBJ1-5; D is ambiguous. Here the CDR3 DNA reads TGTGCCAGCAGGCTATCGGGCAATCAGCCCCAGCATTTT. It translates to CASRLSGNQPQHF. Full variable domain (remainder filled in from reference TRBV28 and TRBJ1-5): DVKVTQSSRYLVKRTGEKVFLECVQDMDHENMFWYRQDPGLGLRLIYFSYDVKMKEKGDIPEGYSVSREKKERFSLILESASTNQTSMYLCASRLSGNQPQHFGDGTRLSIL.